This entry describes one T cell receptor (beta chain). Its target antigen remains unknown. No per-base quality is available; no much larger clone lies one base away. This specimen comes from a study of T cell responses to AZD1222 COVID-19 vaccine (dated by TCRdb to 2020 to 2022). Concerning the study at large: Because spike-specific TCR depth and breadth did not differ between the two schedules, AZD1222 recipients who got a second dose at roughly 4 weeks were pooled with those who got a second dose at roughly 12 weeks. A total of approximately 240 trial participants underwent TCR sequencing, of whom approximately 210 received two doses of AZD1222 and about 26 received two doses of the MenACWY control vaccine. Trial participants were enrolled by age into subgroups of 18-55, 56-69 and 70-plus years, and roughly 160, 29 and 62 TCR-sequenced participants, respectively, were included in these subgroups.

The CDR3 regions of human TCRbeta chains were analyzed by immunosequencing. In the original analysis: Repertoire TCRs were matched against a reference library of SARS-CoV-2-specific TCRs generated with the MIRA antigen-specificity platform. Breadth meant the fraction of unique TCRs that were SARS-CoV-2-associated, whereas depth meant the fraction of total T cells that were SARS-CoV-2-associated. Using the MIRA data, each spike-specific TCR was mapped to the spike region that the TCR reacts to and placed in a CD4 or CD8 class. Log10-transformed breadth and depth values were compared by one-way ANOVA with Sidak's multiple comparisons tests. TCRdb took over this immuneACCESS table, retaining in-frame rearrangements with V and J assigned. Such tables are incomplete; in checked studies, under half of the missing clones stem from an unresolved V gene, and the remainder is unexplained. Clone size and V and J calls were adopted from that table, with D and trimming inferred from the DNA. This sample gives about 140,000 clones in total; roughly 92% of them show up just once. The biggest ten clones account for about 4.8% of the sample.

Sample time point, as interpreted from the label and publication: baseline before first vaccination. The vaccinee samples were drawn from two UK trials, COV001 and COV002, one of which was a single-blind randomized controlled phase 2/3 trial testing AZD1222 (ChAdOx1 nCoV-19) in healthy adults. Trial participant PBMC samples were collected at day 0 and day 28 after the second dose for TCRbeta chain sequencing. Beyond this particular receptor, the publication reports: Conclusions about previously exposed vaccinees are limited, since just 5 to 7 AZD1222 recipients were seropositive for SARS-CoV-2 at baseline. CD4 TCRs associated with the vaccine covered the entire spike protein, and the dominant responses were in regions 160-218 and 743-854. Nearly half of unique spike-specific TCRs reportedly recognized epitopes outside regions mutated in the B.1.351 and B.1.1.7 variants. No day 14 peak-response samples were available, so repertoires were characterized only after the peak T cell response. In the small 56-69-year group, the increase in depth fell short of significance, most likely because of low power. After two AZD1222 doses, both the breadth and the depth of spike-specific TCRs were significantly higher than at day 0 and than in MenACWY recipients. Most participants were white British and females outnumbered males, and the authors suggested that clonal diversity may have been underestimated.

The TCR originated in an adult in good health. The sequencing here drew on peripheral blood, taken on day 0 of AZD1222 vaccination.

The CDR3 region: CATADLTSTDTQYF. The DNA reads as follows: TGTGCCACCGCGGACTTAACTAGCACAGATACGCAGTATTTT. The sequence links TRBV19 to TRBJ2-3; tentative D gene TRBD2, with 5 bases matching. V and J lose 10 bases and 0 bases, and a span of 14 bases separates them. From the cysteine through the phenylalanine, the CDR3 covers 14 amino acids. Only CDR3 DNA remains: 42 bases, in frame from the first base. The CDR1 and CDR2 encoded by the germline V gene (reference sequence) are LNHDA and SQIVND.